This is a list of T cell receptor beta chains from one sample in a study of blood T cells in healthy people across ages. TCRdb reprocessed the 5' RACE reads via MiXCR and lists one record per CDR3 protein. The profile shows approximately 900,000 distinct CDR3 sequences, 45% to 50% of them singletons. Sample: blood. The receptor source for this set is a man aged 25 to 45 in good health. Each CDR3 is given with its conserved first and last residue.

length: 16; V: TRBV5-1; CDR3: CASSLGTGRLDSPLHF
length: 15; V: TRBV27; CDR3: CASSLSAGGQGTQYF
length: 16; V: TRBV18; CDR3: CASSPGQGATNEKLFF
length: 16; V: TRBV11-2; CDR3: CASSLGSLAGLDTQYF
length: 18; V: TRBV5-1; CDR3: CASSPAGYIGADNYGYTF
length: 13; V: TRBV24-1; CDR3: CATSGRVGFEQFF
length: 15; V: TRBV7-2; CDR3: CASSLGRLAGDGYTF
length: 13; V: TRBV9; CDR3: CASSVDQVYGYTF
length: 14; V: TRBV27; CDR3: CASNRQGAPTEAFF
length: 16; V: TRBV28; CDR3: CASSYPGASYNSPLHF
length: 13; V: TRBV25-1; CDR3: CASRGQGGPEQYF
length: 12; V: TRBV12-3/TRBV12-4; CDR3: CASSFGVSPQYF
length: 13; V: TRBV6-6; CDR3: CASTYRVFNEQYF
length: 14; V: TRBV7-2; CDR3: CASTRPLRPDTQYF
length: 15; V: TRBV4-3; CDR3: CASSLGTALDNTIYF
length: 14; V: TRBV30; CDR3: CAWSSQGWNQPQHF
length: 14; V: TRBV20-1; CDR3: CSASGTVVTYEQYF
length: 14; V: TRBV28; CDR3: CASSIQTGNYGYTF
length: 17; V: TRBV5-6; CDR3: CASSQSLRDRAVREAFF
length: 13; V: TRBV13; CDR3: CASSTRGSYEQYF
length: 17; V: TRBV7-9; CDR3: CASALRAAVGSYNEQYF
length: 14; V: TRBV24-1; CDR3: CATSQQRGRDTQYF
length: 19; V: TRBV21-1; CDR3: CASSKDGTGGEGTNYGYTF
length: 12; V: TRBV2; CDR3: CASRTGEDEQFF
length: 15; V: TRBV2; CDR3: CASRERRTETYEQYF
length: 14; V: TRBV15; CDR3: CATSRDRGDTEAFF
length: 14; V: TRBV6-6; CDR3: CASSYGTVGYEQYF
length: 15; V: TRBV5-1; CDR3: CASKEGGSYNSPLHF
length: 15; V: TRBV6-1; CDR3: CASRRGLAGDNEQFF
length: 19; V: TRBV29-1; CDR3: CSVLGLAGATTSSYNEQYF
length: 13; V: TRBV18; CDR3: CASSLKQGLEAFF
length: 15; V: TRBV7-2; CDR3: CASRVLAGAGYEQYF
length: 14; V: TRBV20-1; CDR3: CSAPRDRGNTEAFF
length: 16; V: TRBV11-2; CDR3: CASSLDEGWGDNGQFF
length: 15; V: TRBV12-3/TRBV12-4; CDR3: CASSLLGGSGTEAFF
length: 14; V: TRBV5-6; CDR3: CASSVRGPTDTQYF
length: 15; V: TRBV20-1; CDR3: CSARDGRLANYGYTF
length: 13; V: TRBV12-3/TRBV12-4; CDR3: CASSPTIQAGQFF
length: 15; V: TRBV5-1; CDR3: CASSPTPGQGTEAFF
length: 15; V: TRBV6-5; CDR3: CASHRGGQGAQGYTF
length: 15; V: TRBV27; CDR3: CASSLDFQGGAEAFF